The 18 T cell receptor beta chains given below trace back to one sample, sequenced in a study of blood T cells in healthy people across ages. A sample-barcoded 5' primer and a J-beta primer mix were used in a second PCR of roughly 7 to 11 cycles. TCRdb reprocessed the 5' RACE reads via MiXCR and lists one record per CDR3 protein. Among roughly 1.9 million distinct CDR3 sequences listed, about 39% were seen once. Input material: blood. Receptors originate from a human donor in good health.

CDR3 nucleotide sequence: TGTGCGCTACGGCCCGGCGAAAAACTGTTTTTT. Its translation: CALRPGEKLFF. The chain combines TRBV27 with TRBJ1-4; D remains unclear. The length of the CDR3 is 11 residues. Germline CDR1 reads MNHEY; CDR2 reads SMNVEV (reference sequence).

The rearrangement links TRBV15 to TRBJ2-5; either TRBD1 or TRBD2 may supply D (5 bases each). V dropped 1 base and J dropped 2 bases, with 14 bases sitting between them. CDR3 size: 16 residues. The V gene's germline CDR1 is LNHNV and CDR2 YYDKDF (reference sequence). CDR3 amino acids: CATSRVLGVTQETQYF. Written as DNA, the CDR3 is TGTGCCACCAGCAGAGTACTAGGGGTGACACAAGAGACCCAGTACTTC.

There are a few counts of this clonotype. V and J are TRBV9 and TRBJ2-7; perhaps TRBD2 as D (6 bases). In germline, CDR1 is SGDLS, CDR2 YYNGEE. Trimming shortened V by 4 bases and J by 7 bases, and 21 bases separated the two germline ends. There are 15 residues in the CDR3. In DNA, the CDR3 is TGTGCCAGCAGCTCCCGCGGGGACGTCTACAATGAGCAGTACTTC. Protein product: CASSSRGDVYNEQYF.

The chain combines TRBV12-3 or TRBV12-4 with TRBJ2-2; no clear D. The V gene lost 5 bases and the J gene lost 9 bases, with 10 bases spanning the gap. This CDR3 contains 12 residues. The CDR3 protein is CASSLYVRELFF. CDR3 nucleotide sequence: TGTGCCAGCAGTCTATACGTCAGGGAGCTGTTTTTT.

This chain uses TRBV28 with TRBJ1-1; 11 bases are a match to TRBD1. The V gene end was trimmed by 5 bases and the J gene end by 3 bases; junction bases not matched to a gene: 2. Germline CDR1 is MDHEN and CDR2 is SYDVKM. This CDR3 spans 14 amino acids. CDR3 amino acids: CASSTGQGDTEAFF. The CDR3 nucleotides are TGTGCCAGCAGTACGGGACAGGGGGACACTGAAGCTTTCTTT.

This clonotype was counted many times. The chain uses TRBV7-2 and TRBJ1-2, with D hard to call. Germline values: CDR1 SGHTA, CDR2 FQGNSA. This CDR3 has 13 amino acids. V was cut by 1 base and J by 4 bases, with 7 bases left in between. The CDR3: CASSLDRPYGYTF. In DNA form, the CDR3 reads TGTGCCAGCAGCTTAGACAGACCCTATGGCTACACCTTC.

The CDR3 sequence: CSVSKSISYNEQYF. In DNA, the CDR3 is TGCAGTGTTTCTAAATCGATCTCCTACAATGAGCAGTACTTC. V gene TRBV20-1 combines with J gene TRBJ2-4; D remains unclear. The germline V gene encodes CDR1 DFQATT and CDR2 SNEGSKA (reference sequence). V was trimmed by 7 bases and J by 13 bases, leaving 26 bases between them. CDR3 length: 14 residues.

The chain links TRBV7-2 to TRBJ2-1, with a weak D call TRBD2 (5 bases). CDR3 length: 15 amino acids. Per germline, CDR1 SGHTA and CDR2 FQGNSA. Trimming left V 3 bases short and J 5 bases short, with 14 bases between. The CDR3 DNA is TGTGCCAGCAGCTTTATCTCCAGCGGACACAATGAGCAGTTCTTC. Translated: CASSFISSGHNEQFF.

This clonotype was counted a few times. J is TRBJ2-5 and V is TRBV12-3 or TRBV12-4, with D possibly being TRBD2 (6 bases). CDR3 length equals 16 residues. Trimming took 1 base from V and 5 from J, leaving 17 bases between them. Here the CDR3 reads CASSLGPPGGSETQYF. Written as DNA, the CDR3 is TGTGCCAGCAGTTTAGGACCCCCTGGGGGGAGCGAGACCCAGTACTTC.

V gene TRBV12-3 or TRBV12-4 combines with J gene TRBJ1-6; 11 bases map to TRBD1. The CDR3 covers 13 residues. With 6 bases clipped from V and 10 bases from J, the junction kept 2 bases outside the gene matches. CDR3 residues: CASRRDRGSPLHF. The CDR3 DNA reads TGTGCCAGCAGACGGGACAGGGGGTCACCCCTCCACTTT.

The chain links TRBV20-1 to TRBJ1-1; D gene unclear. Germline values: CDR1 DFQATT, CDR2 SNEGSKA (reference sequence). The CDR3 is 12 amino acids. V shed 3 bases and J shed 4 bases, with 9 bases lying between them. CDR3 sequence (DNA): TGCAGTGCTAGGGAGGCGGGCACTGAAGCTTTCTTT. It specifies CSAREAGTEAFF.

This clonotype was counted ten times or more. The V call is TRBV5-1, the J call TRBJ1-2; D unclear. CDR3 length: 13 amino acids. Germline assignment: CDR1 SGHRS and CDR2 YFSETQ. V lost 0 bases, J lost 4 bases, and 7 bases lay in between. This CDR3 reads CASSLDQLYGYTF. CDR3 DNA: TGCGCCAGCAGCTTGGATCAGCTCTATGGCTACACCTTC.

This CDR3 reads CASSLTLAGEGEQYF. DNA for the CDR3: TGTGCCAGCAGCTTAACCCTAGCGGGGGAAGGCGAGCAGTACTTC. The chain uses TRBV7-2 and TRBJ2-4; 10 bases match TRBD2. The DNA end lines up better with TRBJ2-7; the J call may be wrong. The CDR3 is 15 amino acids. Germline loops: CDR1 SGHTA, CDR2 FQGNSA.

The table lists this clonotype with many counts. The chain carries TRBV29-1 and TRBJ1-5; 12 bases align to TRBD1. Looked up from germline, CDR1 is SQVTM and CDR2 is ANQGSEA. The V segment lost 6 bases and the J segment 2 bases; nucleotides outside the gene matches: 11. The CDR3 sequence is 17 residues long. CDR3 sequence (DNA): TGCAGCGTAGACGCCGGGGGGGACAGGGGGCGCAATCAGCCCCAGCATTTT. Its protein is CSVDAGGDRGRNQPQHF.

This clonotype has a handful of counts. V is TRBV20-1 and J is TRBJ2-7; D unresolved. This CDR3 has 14 residues. CDR1 is DFQATT and CDR2 is SNEGSKA in the germline V gene (reference sequence). V shed 1 base and J shed 0 bases, with 10 bases lying between them. CDR3: CSARGDVNSYEQYF. Here the CDR3 DNA reads TGCAGTGCTAGAGGCGACGTTAACTCCTACGAGCAGTACTTC.

The chain employs TRBV7-9 and TRBJ1-2; the D gene is possibly TRBD1 (5 bases). Trimming removed 5 bases from V and 4 bases from J, with 14 bases in between. The germline gives CDR1 SEHNR, CDR2 FQNEAQ (reference sequence). This CDR3 contains 14 residues. The CDR3 spells CASSRIGAGYGYTF. The CDR3 region has the DNA TGTGCCAGCAGCCGGATAGGGGCGGGCTATGGCTACACCTTC.

CDR3 sequence reads: CASSYGSGTRSTDTQYF. CDR3 in DNA: TGTGCCAGCAGTTACGGGTCGGGGACACGGAGCACAGATACGCAGTATTTT. The rearrangement uses TRBV6-2 or TRBV6-3 and TRBJ2-3; perhaps TRBD1 as D (6 bases). V was shortened by 2 bases and J by 0 bases, with 15 bases between the two germline ends. Germline V CDR1 and CDR2: MNHEY, SVGEGT. The CDR3 extends over 17 amino acids.

The chain recombines TRBV2 with TRBJ1-4; 8 bases align to TRBD1. CDR3 length: 21 residues. The ends lost 7 bases at V and 2 bases at J; junction bases unmatched: 24. CDR1 and CDR2 (germline): SNHLY, FYNNEI. CDR3 sequence reads: CASTFLKPGTGQGGTNEKLFF. CDR3 coding DNA: TGTGCCAGCACTTTTCTTAAACCCGGGACAGGACAGGGAGGGACTAATGAAAAACTGTTTTTT.